These T cell receptor beta chains were read from a single sample in a study of a mutant IDH1 vaccine in newly diagnosed glioma. Produced via immunoSEQ multiplex PCR; TCRdb's table is partial and in-frame only. The table has more than 55,000 clones, 84% seen once. No antigen is known for these receptors. The sample consisted of PBMCs, taken from a glioma patient whose treatment included an IDH1 peptide vaccine. All receptors derive from a man aged 25-40 years with glioma. CDR3s include the opening cysteine and the closing phenylalanine or tryptophan. The D gene is left open where the match is weak. Where a row states a size, it is once, few, many or the class of an expanded clone; other rows omit it.

v_call	d_call	j_call	clone_size	cdr3_nt	cdr3_aa
TRBV29-1	TRBD1	TRBJ2-7	.	TGCAGCGTTGAAGATCGTGGGACAGGGGGCTACTACGAGCAGTACTTC	CSVEDRGTGGYYEQYF
TRBV5-4	.	TRBJ2-3	.	TGTGCCAGCAGCTTTAGGACCCAAGTGGGCACAGATACGCAGTATTTT	CASSFRTQVGTDTQYF
TRBV5-4	.	TRBJ2-7	.	TGTGCCAGCAGCTGGTCCGACAGACTCTACGAGCAGTACTTC	CASSWSDRLYEQYF
TRBV5-1	.	TRBJ1-2	.	TGCGCCAGCAGCTTGGCCGGGCGAGGAGGTGGCTACACCTTC	CASSLAGRGGGYTF
TRBV10-2	TRBD1	TRBJ2-1	.	TGCGCCAGCAGGGACAGGGGGTTCTACAATGAGCAGTTCTTC	CASRDRGFYNEQFF
TRBV5-1	.	TRBJ1-1	.	TGCGCCAGCAGTCAGGACAGACCAGGCACTGAAGCTTTCTTT	CASSQDRPGTEAFF
TRBV6-5	TRBD1	TRBJ2-7	.	TGTGCCAGCAGTGACCGGGACAGGGTCTACGAGCAGTACTTC	CASSDRDRVYEQYF
TRBV6-1	TRBD1	TRBJ1-1	.	TGTGCCAGCCCCGAAGGGCAGGGGGCGACTGAAGCTTTCTTT	CASPEGQGATEAFF
TRBV10-2	.	TRBJ1-1	few	TGCGCCAGCCTGAGGGACACTGAAGCTTTCTTT	CASLRDTEAFF
TRBV14	.	TRBJ2-2	.	TGTGCCAGCAGCCCCGTCGAAGGGATCCCCGGGGAGCTGTTTTTT	CASSPVEGIPGELFF
TRBV5-1	.	TRBJ2-2	.	TGCGCCAGCAGCTTGGATACCGGGGAGCTGTTTTTT	CASSLDTGELFF
TRBV28	.	TRBJ1-6	.	TGTGCCAGCAGTTTAGAGACCGGGACACCCCTTTCACCCCTCCACTTT	CASSLETGTPLSPLHF
TRBV5-1	TRBD1	TRBJ1-1	.	TGCGCCAGCAGCCCACTTTCAGGGGGAATGAACACTGAAGCTTTCTTT	CASSPLSGGMNTEAFF
TRBV5-8	.	TRBJ1-1	.	TGTGCCAGCAGCTTGGCAGAAGGGTTGAACACTGAAGCTTTCTTT	CASSLAEGLNTEAFF
TRBV28	TRBD2	TRBJ2-3	.	TGTGCCAGCAGTTTCGTAGGACTAGCGGGGGGGACAGATACGCAGTATTTT	CASSFVGLAGGTDTQYF
TRBV5-4	.	TRBJ1-6	.	TGTGCCAGCAGCTTGGGGCGGCTGGCTAATTCACCCCTCCACTTT	CASSLGRLANSPLHF
TRBV4-1	.	TRBJ2-3	.	TGCGCCAGCAGCCAAGATGGAACTGGCGGATCCACAGATACGCAGTATTTT	CASSQDGTGGSTDTQYF
TRBV6-1	.	TRBJ1-5	.	TGTGCCAGCAACAAGGGCTTACATCAGCCCCAGCATTTT	CASNKGLHQPQHF
TRBV7-9	.	TRBJ2-7	.	TGTGCCAGCAGCTTAGTGCAGACAGGATCTATCTACGAGCAGTACTTC	CASSLVQTGSIYEQYF
TRBV5-1	.	TRBJ2-2	once	TGCGCCAGTCAAAAGGGGGCGAACACCGGGGAGCTGTTTTTT	CASQKGANTGELFF
TRBV30	.	TRBJ1-5	.	TGTGCCTGGAGTGCGGATAGCAATCAGCCCCAGCATTTT	CAWSADSNQPQHF
TRBV5-1	.	TRBJ1-5	.	TGCGCCAGCAGCTTGGGGGCAGGGCCGAATCAGCCCCAGCATTTT	CASSLGAGPNQPQHF
TRBV19	.	TRBJ2-5	.	TGTGCCAGTAGTTGGGATTCGAGGTTGGAGACCCAGTACTTC	CASSWDSRLETQYF
TRBV27	TRBD1	TRBJ2-7	once	TGTGCCAGCAGTCACCCGGGACAGGGCTACGAGCAGTACTTC	CASSHPGQGYEQYF
TRBV18	TRBD1	TRBJ2-7	once	TGTGCCAGCTCACCACAAAACGGCAGGGGGATCAACGAGCAGTACTTC	CASSPQNGRGINEQYF
TRBV5-1	TRBD1	TRBJ1-5	.	TGCGCCAGCAGCTTGTTCCAGGGGGCTCAGCCCCAGCATTTT	CASSLFQGAQPQHF
TRBV2	TRBD2	TRBJ2-1	.	TGTGCCTCGACAGAGGCGGGAGGAGGTTGGAATGAGCAGTTCTTC	CASTEAGGGWNEQFF
TRBV6-6	.	TRBJ2-7	.	TGTGCCAGCAGTTACTCGTTTAGGCACCGTACCTACGAGCAGTACTTC	CASSYSFRHRTYEQYF
TRBV28	.	TRBJ1-2	.	TGTGCCAGCAGTTGGGATGGGCGGACACGGAACTATGGCTACACCTTC	CASSWDGRTRNYGYTF
TRBV11-2	.	TRBJ2-7	.	TGTGCCAGCAGCTTACGAAGACTTGGAATGGTAAACGAGCAGTACTTC	CASSLRRLGMVNEQYF
TRBV28	.	TRBJ2-7	.	TGTGCCAGTGGTTTATACTACGAGCAGTACTTC	CASGLYYEQYF
TRBV18	.	TRBJ1-5	few	TGTGCCAGCTCACCAGGCAGAAATAGCAATCAGCCCCAGCATTTT	CASSPGRNSNQPQHF
TRBV18	TRBD1	TRBJ1-3	.	TGTGCCAGCTCACCCGACAGGGGGCCAGGAAACACCATATATTTT	CASSPDRGPGNTIYF
TRBV29-1	.	TRBJ1-1	.	TGCAGCGTTGCCGTATCTAGTTCTGAAGCTTTCTTT	CSVAVSSSEAFF
TRBV4-2	.	TRBJ1-1	.	TGTGCCAGCAGCCAAGCAGGGTTTAGCACTGAAGCTTTCTTT	CASSQAGFSTEAFF
TRBV6-1	TRBD1	TRBJ1-1	few	TGTGCCAGCAGTGACATGGGACAGGGGGCTGGAGGCACTGAAGCTTTCTTT	CASSDMGQGAGGTEAFF
TRBV7-9	.	TRBJ1-2	.	TGTGCCAGCAGCTCCTTGGATGGGTCGGGAGGCTACACCTTC	CASSSLDGSGGYTF
TRBV2	TRBD2	TRBJ2-1	.	TGTGCCAGCAGGCCCGAGGGAGGGGAATACAATGAGCAGTTCTTC	CASRPEGGEYNEQFF
TRBV5-8	TRBD1	TRBJ2-5	.	TGTGCCAGCAGCAGAGGGACAGTAGAGACCCAGTACTTC	CASSRGTVETQYF
TRBV18	.	TRBJ2-7	.	TGTGCCAGCTCACCGCAAGGACAGAGTATCTACGAGCAGTACTTC	CASSPQGQSIYEQYF
TRBV7-8	TRBD1	TRBJ2-5	.	TGTGCCAGCAGCTTAGAGGACAGGCGGCGGACCCAGTACTTC	CASSLEDRRRTQYF
TRBV7-9	.	TRBJ2-3	.	TGTGCCATCCTCCCGGGAGTGTCAGATACGCAGTATTTT	CAILPGVSDTQYF
TRBV7-9	.	TRBJ1-2	.	TGTGCCAGCAGCTCGGGACCGTTGCGGAATGGCTACACCTTC	CASSSGPLRNGYTF
TRBV18	.	TRBJ1-1	.	TGTGCCAGCTCGCTTGGGAGGGGGAACACTGAAGCTTTCTTT	CASSLGRGNTEAFF
TRBV2	.	TRBJ1-1	.	TGTGCCAGCAGTGAAGGAAGGGGGGGCGCCGTGTTTGACGCTTTCTTT	CASSEGRGGAVFDAFF
TRBV7-8	TRBD1	TRBJ1-2	.	TGTGCCAGCAGCACGGGGACAGGGGGCAATAACTATGGCTACACCTTC	CASSTGTGGNNYGYTF
TRBV7-7	.	TRBJ1-1	.	TGTGCCAGCAGCTTGGACAGGAACACTGAAGCTTTCTTT	CASSLDRNTEAFF
TRBV5-1	TRBD1	TRBJ1-3	once	TGCGCCAGCAGCCGCGGACAGGGGTACTCTGGAAACACCATATATTTT	CASSRGQGYSGNTIYF
TRBV28	.	TRBJ2-2	.	TGTGCCAGCAGTTACAGGAAAACGAACACCGGGGAGCTGTTTTTT	CASSYRKTNTGELFF
TRBV5-6	TRBD1	TRBJ2-6	.	TGTGCCAGCAGCTTTCCTCAGGGGGCTGGGGCCAACGTCCTGACTTTC	CASSFPQGAGANVLTF
TRBV4-1	TRBD2	TRBJ2-1	.	TGCGCCAGCAGAACGGGACTAGGACTCTACAATGAGCAGTTCTTC	CASRTGLGLYNEQFF
TRBV4-1	TRBD1	TRBJ1-2	once	TGCGCCAGCAGCCACATATTGGACAGGGTGGGAAACTATGGCTACACCTTC	CASSHILDRVGNYGYTF
TRBV27	TRBD2	TRBJ2-1	.	TGTGCCAGCAGTTTAAATTCTGCTAGCGGGGGTTACAATGAGCAGTTCTTC	CASSLNSASGGYNEQFF
TRBV9	.	TRBJ1-2	.	TGTGCCAGCAGCGTATCCCCCGATCTTGACAGGACCTATGGCTACACCTTC	CASSVSPDLDRTYGYTF